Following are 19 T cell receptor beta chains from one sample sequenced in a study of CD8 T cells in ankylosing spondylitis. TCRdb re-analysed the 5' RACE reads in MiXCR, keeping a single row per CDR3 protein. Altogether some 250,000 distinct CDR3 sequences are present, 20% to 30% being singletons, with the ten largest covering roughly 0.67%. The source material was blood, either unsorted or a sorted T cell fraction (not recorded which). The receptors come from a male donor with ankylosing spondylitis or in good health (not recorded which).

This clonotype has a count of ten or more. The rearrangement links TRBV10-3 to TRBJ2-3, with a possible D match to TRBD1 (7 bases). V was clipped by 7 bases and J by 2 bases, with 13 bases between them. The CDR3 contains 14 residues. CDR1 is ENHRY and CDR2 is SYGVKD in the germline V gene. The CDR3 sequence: CAIKRGRDTDTQYF. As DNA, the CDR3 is TGTGCCATCAAGAGGGGGCGGGACACAGATACGCAGTATTTT.

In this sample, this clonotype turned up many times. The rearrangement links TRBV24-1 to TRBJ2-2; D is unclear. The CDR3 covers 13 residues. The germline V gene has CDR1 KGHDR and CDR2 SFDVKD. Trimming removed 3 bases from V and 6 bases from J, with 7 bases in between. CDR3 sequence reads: CATSDPSAGELFF. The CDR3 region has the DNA TGTGCCACCAGTGATCCTTCTGCCGGGGAGCTGTTTTTT.

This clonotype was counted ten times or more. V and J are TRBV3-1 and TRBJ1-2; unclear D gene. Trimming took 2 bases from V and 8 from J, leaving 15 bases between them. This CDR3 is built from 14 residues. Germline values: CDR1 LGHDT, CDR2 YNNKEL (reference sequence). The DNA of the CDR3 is TGTGCCAGCAGCCAATACACTTCGGGGTCGGGCTACACCTTC. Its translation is CASSQYTSGSGYTF.

CDR3 bases: TGTGCCATCAGTAGACAGTATATTAGCTCTGGGGCCAACGTCCTGACTTTC. Residues: CAISRQYISSGANVLTF. The V and J genes are TRBV10-3 and TRBJ2-6; D might be TRBD1 (5 bases). This CDR3 region has 17 residues. Germline V lookup: CDR1 ENHRY, CDR2 SYGVKD. The V gene lost 5 bases and the J gene lost 0 bases, with 14 bases spanning the gap.

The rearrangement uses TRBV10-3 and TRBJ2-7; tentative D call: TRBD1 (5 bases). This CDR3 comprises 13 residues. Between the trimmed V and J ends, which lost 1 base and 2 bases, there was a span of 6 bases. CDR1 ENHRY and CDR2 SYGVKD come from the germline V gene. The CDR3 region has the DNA TGTGCCATCAGTGAGTACAGGCCCTACGAGCAGTACTTC. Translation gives CAISEYRPYEQYF.

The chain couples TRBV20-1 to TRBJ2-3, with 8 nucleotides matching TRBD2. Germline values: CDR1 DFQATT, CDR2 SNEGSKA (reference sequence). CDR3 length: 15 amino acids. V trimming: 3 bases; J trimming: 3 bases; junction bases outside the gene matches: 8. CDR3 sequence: CSASSPRGVTDTQYF. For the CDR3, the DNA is TGCAGTGCTAGCTCTCCGCGGGGGGTAACAGATACGCAGTATTTT.

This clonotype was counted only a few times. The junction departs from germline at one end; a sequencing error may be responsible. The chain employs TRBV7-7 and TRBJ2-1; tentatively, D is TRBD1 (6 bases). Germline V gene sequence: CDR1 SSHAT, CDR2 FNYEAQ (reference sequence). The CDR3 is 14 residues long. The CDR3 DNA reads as TGTGCTAGCATGCCAGGGGTTATTGGTAATGAGCAGTTCTTC. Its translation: CASMPGVIGNEQFF.

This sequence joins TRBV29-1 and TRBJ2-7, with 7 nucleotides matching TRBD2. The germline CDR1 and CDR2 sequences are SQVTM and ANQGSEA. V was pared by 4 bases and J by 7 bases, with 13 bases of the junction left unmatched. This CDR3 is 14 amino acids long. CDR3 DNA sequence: TGCAGCGTTGTTTGGATCAGCGGGGTATCAGAGCAGTACTTC. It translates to CSVVWISGVSEQYF.

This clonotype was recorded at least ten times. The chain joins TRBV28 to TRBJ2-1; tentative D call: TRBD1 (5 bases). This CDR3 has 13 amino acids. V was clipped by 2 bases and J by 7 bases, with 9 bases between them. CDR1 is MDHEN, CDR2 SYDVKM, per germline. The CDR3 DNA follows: TGTGCCAGCAGTTTAGCCCAGGGAAATGAGCAGTTCTTC. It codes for CASSLAQGNEQFF.

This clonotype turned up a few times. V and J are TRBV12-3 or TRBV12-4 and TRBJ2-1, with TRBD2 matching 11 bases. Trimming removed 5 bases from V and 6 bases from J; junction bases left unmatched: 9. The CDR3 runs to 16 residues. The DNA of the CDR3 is TGTGCCAGCAGTCCCCGACTAGCGGGGTGGGGCAATGAGCAGTTCTTC. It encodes CASSPRLAGWGNEQFF.

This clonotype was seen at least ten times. CDR3 protein: CASSFRQTIAKNIQYF. The CDR3 DNA reads TGTGCCAGCAGTTTCCGACAGACCATAGCCAAAAACATTCAGTACTTC. The chain carries TRBV12-3 or TRBV12-4 and TRBJ2-4; D may be TRBD1 (5 bases). V was clipped by 3 bases and J by 0 bases, with 12 bases between them. CDR3 length equals 16 residues.

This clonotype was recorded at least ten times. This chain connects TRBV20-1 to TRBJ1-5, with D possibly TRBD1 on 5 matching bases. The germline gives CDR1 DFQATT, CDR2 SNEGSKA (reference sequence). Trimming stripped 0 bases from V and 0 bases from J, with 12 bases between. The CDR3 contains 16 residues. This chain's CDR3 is CSARDPRGGSNQPQHF. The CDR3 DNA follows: TGCAGTGCTAGAGATCCACGGGGGGGTAGCAATCAGCCCCAGCATTTT.

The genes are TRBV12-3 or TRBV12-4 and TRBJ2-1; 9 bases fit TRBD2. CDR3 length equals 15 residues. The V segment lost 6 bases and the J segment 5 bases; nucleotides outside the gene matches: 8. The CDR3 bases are TGTGCCAGCAGCAATCTAGCGGGGTTTAACAATGAGCAGTTCTTC. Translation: CASSNLAGFNNEQFF.

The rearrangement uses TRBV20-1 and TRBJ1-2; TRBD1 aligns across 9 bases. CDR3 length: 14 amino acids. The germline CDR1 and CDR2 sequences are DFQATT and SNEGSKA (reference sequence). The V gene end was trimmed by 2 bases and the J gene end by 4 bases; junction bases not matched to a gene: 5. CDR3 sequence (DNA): TGCAGTGCTAGAAACAGGGGGCAGAGCTATGGCTACACCTTC. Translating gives CSARNRGQSYGYTF.

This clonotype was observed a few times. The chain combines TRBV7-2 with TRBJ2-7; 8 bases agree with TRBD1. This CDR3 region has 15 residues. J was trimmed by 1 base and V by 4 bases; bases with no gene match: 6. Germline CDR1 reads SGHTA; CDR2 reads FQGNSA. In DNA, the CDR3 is TGTGCCAGCAGCTCCCCGGACAGGGCTTCCTACGAGCAGTACTTC. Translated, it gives CASSSPDRASYEQYF.

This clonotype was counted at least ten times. This CDR3 reads CSVSRLSTDTQYF. The CDR3 DNA reads as TGCAGCGTATCAAGACTTAGCACAGATACGCAGTATTTT. V usage is TRBV29-1 and J usage is TRBJ2-3; D unclear. Germline lookup yields CDR1 SQVTM and CDR2 ANQGSEA. This CDR3 spans 13 amino acids. The V end was cut by 6 bases, the J end by 0 bases, with 10 bases between.

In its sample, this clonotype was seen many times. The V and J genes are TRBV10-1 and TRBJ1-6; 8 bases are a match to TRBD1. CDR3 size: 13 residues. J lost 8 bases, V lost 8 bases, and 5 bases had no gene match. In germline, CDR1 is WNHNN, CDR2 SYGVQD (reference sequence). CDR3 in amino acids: CASGAGGDSPLHF. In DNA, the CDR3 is TGCGCCAGCGGGGCAGGGGGCGATTCACCCCTCCACTTT.

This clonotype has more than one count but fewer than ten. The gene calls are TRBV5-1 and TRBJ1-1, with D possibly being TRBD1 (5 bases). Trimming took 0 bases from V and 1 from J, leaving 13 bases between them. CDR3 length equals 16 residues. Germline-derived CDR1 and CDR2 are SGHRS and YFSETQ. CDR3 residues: CASSLEPTGENTEAFF. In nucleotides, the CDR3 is TGCGCCAGCAGCTTGGAGCCAACAGGAGAGAACACTGAAGCTTTCTTT.

The CDR3 sequence is CASSPAGGHTGELFF. Here the CDR3 DNA reads TGTGCCAGCAGCCCGGCGGGGGGTCACACCGGGGAGCTGTTTTTT. The rearrangement uses TRBV7-8 and TRBJ2-2; 8 nucleotides line up with TRBD2. J lost 3 bases, V lost 5 bases, and 5 bases had no gene match. The length of the CDR3 is 15 residues. Germline CDR1 is SGHVS and CDR2 is FQNEAQ.